These T cell receptor beta chains were read from a single sample in a study of blood T cells in healthy people across ages. TCRdb reprocessed the 5' RACE reads via MiXCR and lists one record per CDR3 protein. The table records approximately 960,000 distinct CDR3 sequences, roughly 29% of them present only once. These records were also assigned to another study, of T cells of mothers and their children.

The sequenced sample consisted of blood. These receptors were obtained from a woman aged 40 to 50 in good health. Each CDR3 is given with its conserved first and last residue. Each record gives: V gene, J gene, D gene, clone size, CDR3 DNA, CDR3 protein. A D gene is named only where the DNA matches it firmly. A row's size may be missing; if present it is once, few, many or a size class.

>TRBV24-1|TRBJ2-2|.|.
TGTGCCACCAGATCAGAAACCGGGGAGCTGTTTTTT
CATRSETGELFF
>TRBV7-2|TRBJ2-7|.|.
TGTGCCAGCAATCTGACAGAAATGATCCACGAGCAGTACTTC
CASNLTEMIHEQYF
>TRBV7-7|TRBJ2-1|.|.
TGTGCTAGCAGCACCGCGACCGGACGTTACAATGAGCAGTTCTTC
CASSTATGRYNEQFF
>TRBV7-4|TRBJ1-5|.|.
TGTGCCAGCAGCTGTCCTTTGAAATTCAATCAGCCCCAGCATTTT
CASSCPLKFNQPQHF
>TRBV18|TRBJ2-7|.|few
TGTGCCAGCTCACCGGACGGCCTCGAGCAGTACTTC
CASSPDGLEQYF
>TRBV7-9|TRBJ2-5|.|many
TGTGCCAGCAGCCCAGGGGAGTGGGGAGAGACCCAGTACTTC
CASSPGEWGETQYF
>TRBV10-3|TRBJ1-2|TRBD1|few
TGTGCCATCAGTGAGTCAATACTACAGGGGGCAACTAACTATGGCTACACCTTC
CAISESILQGATNYGYTF
>TRBV5-1|TRBJ1-4|.|.
TGCGCCAGCAGCTTCCAGGGAAAACTGTTTTTT
CASSFQGKLFF
>TRBV7-9|TRBJ1-2|.|.
TGTGCCAGCAGCCTTGGGACTGGAGACCCTAACTTCTATGGCTACACCTTC
CASSLGTGDPNFYGYTF
>TRBV10-3|TRBJ2-1|TRBD2|few
TGTGCCATCAGTGATGGCGGGGGGACCTACAATGAGCAGTTCTTC
CAISDGGGTYNEQFF
>TRBV5-6|TRBJ2-3|TRBD2|few
TGTGCCAGCAGCTTTACTAGCGGGGGGAGGAGAGATACGCAGTATTTT
CASSFTSGGRRDTQYF
>TRBV28|TRBJ1-1|.|.
TGTGCCAGCAGTTCTTATCCGGGAGGTACTGAAGCTTTCTTT
CASSSYPGGTEAFF
>TRBV7-2|TRBJ1-4|.|few
TGTGCCAGCAGCTTAGTTGGGGGGCAAGGAAAACTGTTTTTT
CASSLVGGQGKLFF
>TRBV7-3|TRBJ2-3|.|few
TGTGCCAGCAGCCTAATAGCGTCCGAATACACAGATACGCAGTATTTT
CASSLIASEYTDTQYF
>TRBV20-1|TRBJ1-2|.|few
TGCAGTGCTAGCCCAACCGGCTGGGGCTACACCTTC
CSASPTGWGYTF
>TRBV6-6|TRBJ1-2|TRBD1|few
TGTGCCAGCCGGACAACACTCACAGGGGGCCTTGGCTACACCTTC
CASRTTLTGGLGYTF
>TRBV6-5|TRBJ1-4|TRBD1|few
TGTGCCAGCAGTCGCAGACAGGGCTCGGGTGAAAAACTGTTTTTT
CASSRRQGSGEKLFF
>TRBV27|TRBJ1-6|.|many
TGTGCCAGCAGTTCGTCCTTGTATAATTCACCCCTCCACTTT
CASSSSLYNSPLHF
>TRBV7-3|TRBJ2-1|TRBD1|few
TGTGCCAGCAGCTTAATGTCGACAGGGGTTTACAATGAGCAGTTCTTC
CASSLMSTGVYNEQFF
>TRBV12-3/TRBV12-4|TRBJ2-2|.|.
TGTACCAGCAGTTGGGGAGCGCGGGCCGGGGAGCTGTTTTTT
CTSSWGARAGELFF
>TRBV12-3/TRBV12-4|TRBJ1-2|.|few
TGTGCCAGCAGTTTGCGGGGAACCCATGGCTACACCTTC
CASSLRGTHGYTF
>TRBV25-1|TRBJ2-3|TRBD2|few
TGTGCCAGCAGTACCCAGCGGGGGTACTCAGATACGCAGTATTTT
CASSTQRGYSDTQYF
>TRBV7-2|TRBJ2-1|TRBD2|.
TGTGCCAGCAGCTCCCAATCGGCTAGCGGGGGGCAGCAGTTCTTC
CASSSQSASGGQQFF
>TRBV12-3/TRBV12-4|TRBJ1-1|.|.
TGTGCCAGCAGTGGGGACAAACAAGCTTTCTTT
CASSGDKQAFF
>TRBV20-1|TRBJ2-3|TRBD2|few
TGCAGTGCTAGACGGCTAGCGGGGCTAAGCACAGATACGCAGTATTTT
CSARRLAGLSTDTQYF
>TRBV3-1|TRBJ1-2|.|.
TGTGCCAGCAGCCAATTGAAAAGCGATGGCTACACCTTC
CASSQLKSDGYTF
>TRBV14|TRBJ2-4|.|few
TGTGCCAGCAGCCAAGTTAACAGTGGGCAGTACTTC
CASSQVNSGQYF